Listed below are T cell receptor beta chains from one sample, sequenced in a study of blood T cell repertoires in COVID-19. Here immunoSEQ multiplex PCR was the method, and the copy in TCRdb shows in-frame clones only, minus some. The table includes 200,000 to 300,000 clones, around 83% detected once. Sequencing was carried out using peripheral blood. The origin of the receptors is a woman between 40 and 55 years old who had recovered from COVID-19. CDR3s include the opening cysteine and the closing phenylalanine or tryptophan. D genes are given only for firm matches. Some rows mark clone size as missing; the rest say once, few, many or name a class of expanded clone.

d_gene: TRBD2
v_gene: TRBV6-5
abundance: -
j_gene: TRBJ2-3
CDR3aa: CASSYYAGGTDTQYF
CDR3nt: TGTGCCAGCAGTTATTACGCGGGGGGCACAGATACGCAGTATTTT

d_gene: -
v_gene: TRBV7-9
abundance: once
j_gene: TRBJ2-5
CDR3aa: CASSRSTNQETQYF
CDR3nt: TGTGCCAGCAGCCGCTCGACTAACCAAGAGACCCAGTACTTC

d_gene: -
v_gene: TRBV11-2
abundance: once
j_gene: TRBJ2-2
CDR3aa: CASSSIQNTGELFF
CDR3nt: TGTGCCAGCAGCTCCATTCAAAACACCGGGGAGCTGTTTTTT

d_gene: -
v_gene: TRBV6-5
abundance: many
j_gene: TRBJ1-6
CDR3aa: CASSYRGGGSPLHF
CDR3nt: TGTGCCAGCAGTTACCGTGGAGGTGGATCACCCCTCCACTTT

d_gene: -
v_gene: TRBV7-9
abundance: -
j_gene: TRBJ2-1
CDR3aa: CASSPPPGGYNEQFF
CDR3nt: TGTGCCAGCAGCCCCCCCCCTGGAGGATACAATGAGCAGTTCTTC

d_gene: TRBD1
v_gene: TRBV14
abundance: -
j_gene: TRBJ2-5
CDR3aa: CASSQVNFETGAGETQYF
CDR3nt: TGTGCCAGCAGCCAAGTGAACTTTGAGACAGGGGCTGGAGAGACCCAGTACTTC

d_gene: -
v_gene: TRBV30
abundance: -
j_gene: TRBJ1-3
CDR3aa: CAWRESGNTIYF
CDR3nt: TGTGCCTGGAGGGAGTCTGGAAACACCATATATTTT

d_gene: TRBD1
v_gene: TRBV19
abundance: -
j_gene: TRBJ1-5
CDR3aa: CASSDRGQHNQPQHF
CDR3nt: TGTGCCAGTAGTGATAGGGGACAGCACAATCAGCCCCAGCATTTT

d_gene: TRBD1
v_gene: TRBV7-8
abundance: -
j_gene: TRBJ1-5
CDR3aa: CASSAPSRDRNFGQPQHF
CDR3nt: TGTGCCAGCAGCGCGCCTTCGCGGGACAGGAATTTCGGTCAGCCCCAGCATTTT

d_gene: -
v_gene: TRBV3-1/TRBV3-2
abundance: -
j_gene: TRBJ2-2
CDR3aa: CASSHLGGQGDTGELFF
CDR3nt: TGTGCCAGCAGCCACCTTGGGGGGCAGGGGGACACCGGGGAGCTGTTTTTT

d_gene: TRBD1
v_gene: TRBV5-1
abundance: -
j_gene: TRBJ1-1
CDR3aa: CASSPRANRGQNTEAFF
CDR3nt: TGCGCCAGCAGCCCCCGGGCGAACAGGGGGCAGAACACTGAAGCTTTCTTT

d_gene: -
v_gene: TRBV11-2
abundance: many
j_gene: TRBJ1-4
CDR3aa: CASSLDPGSDEKLFF
CDR3nt: TGTGCCAGCAGCTTAGATCCAGGGTCGGATGAAAAACTGTTTTTT

d_gene: -
v_gene: TRBV10-3
abundance: -
j_gene: TRBJ1-2
CDR3aa: CASHGGEARNGYTF
CDR3nt: TGTGCCAGCCACGGGGGGGAAGCGCGGAATGGCTACACCTTC

d_gene: -
v_gene: TRBV28
abundance: -
j_gene: TRBJ1-2
CDR3aa: CASSLGRSKAYGYTF
CDR3nt: TGTGCCAGCAGTTTGGGCAGGTCGAAGGCCTATGGCTACACCTTC

d_gene: -
v_gene: TRBV3-1/TRBV3-2
abundance: -
j_gene: TRBJ1-1
CDR3aa: CASSQDHFGGAFF
CDR3nt: TGTGCCAGCAGCCAAGATCATTTTGGAGGAGCTTTCTTT

d_gene: TRBD1
v_gene: TRBV5-1
abundance: -
j_gene: TRBJ2-2
CDR3aa: CASSFRTGGLGELFF
CDR3nt: TGCGCCAGCAGCTTTCGGACAGGGGGCCTCGGGGAGCTGTTTTTT

d_gene: -
v_gene: TRBV7-9
abundance: few
j_gene: TRBJ1-2
CDR3aa: CASSLGASGGAGGYTF
CDR3nt: TGTGCCAGCAGCTTAGGGGCCTCCGGCGGGGCTGGAGGCTACACCTTC

d_gene: -
v_gene: TRBV24-1
abundance: -
j_gene: TRBJ2-1
CDR3aa: CATSDVGQNEQFF
CDR3nt: TGTGCCACCAGTGATGTAGGACAAAATGAGCAGTTCTTC

d_gene: -
v_gene: TRBV27
abundance: once
j_gene: TRBJ1-1
CDR3aa: CASRAGALEAFF
CDR3nt: TGTGCCAGCAGGGCAGGGGCTCTTGAAGCTTTCTTT

d_gene: -
v_gene: TRBV7-6
abundance: few
j_gene: TRBJ2-5
CDR3aa: CASSRTGTLQETQYF
CDR3nt: TGTGCCAGCAGTCGAACCGGGACATTGCAAGAGACCCAGTACTTC

d_gene: TRBD1
v_gene: TRBV3-1/TRBV3-2
abundance: -
j_gene: TRBJ2-5
CDR3aa: CASSARQGFGRETQYF
CDR3nt: TGTGCCAGCAGCGCCCGACAGGGATTCGGGCGAGAGACCCAGTACTTC

d_gene: -
v_gene: TRBV19
abundance: -
j_gene: TRBJ1-5
CDR3aa: CASSIDREGFAGYSNQPQHF
CDR3nt: TGTGCCAGTAGTATAGATCGGGAGGGATTTGCGGGCTATAGCAATCAGCCCCAGCATTTT

d_gene: -
v_gene: TRBV13
abundance: -
j_gene: TRBJ1-5
CDR3aa: CASSFGASNQPQHF
CDR3nt: TGTGCCAGCAGCTTTGGGGCTAGCAATCAGCCCCAGCATTTT

d_gene: -
v_gene: TRBV18
abundance: -
j_gene: TRBJ2-1
CDR3aa: CASSEGIGDNEQFF
CDR3nt: TGTGCCAGCTCAGAAGGAATAGGGGACAATGAGCAGTTCTTC

d_gene: -
v_gene: TRBV3-1/TRBV3-2
abundance: -
j_gene: TRBJ2-1
CDR3aa: CASSQTGTHSYNEQFF
CDR3nt: TGTGCCAGCAGCCAAACCGGGACACACTCCTACAATGAGCAGTTCTTC

d_gene: -
v_gene: TRBV12-3/TRBV12-4
abundance: -
j_gene: TRBJ1-1
CDR3aa: CASSLQSHTEAFF
CDR3nt: TGTGCCAGCAGCCTACAGAGCCACACTGAAGCTTTCTTT

d_gene: TRBD2
v_gene: TRBV5-4
abundance: -
j_gene: TRBJ2-3
CDR3aa: CASRPSGSTDTQYF
CDR3nt: TGTGCCAGCCGACCTAGCGGAAGCACAGATACGCAGTATTTT

d_gene: -
v_gene: TRBV7-6
abundance: -
j_gene: TRBJ1-5
CDR3aa: CASSLAQAAGINQPQHF
CDR3nt: TGTGCCAGCAGCTTAGCGCAAGCCGCAGGGATTAATCAGCCCCAGCATTTT